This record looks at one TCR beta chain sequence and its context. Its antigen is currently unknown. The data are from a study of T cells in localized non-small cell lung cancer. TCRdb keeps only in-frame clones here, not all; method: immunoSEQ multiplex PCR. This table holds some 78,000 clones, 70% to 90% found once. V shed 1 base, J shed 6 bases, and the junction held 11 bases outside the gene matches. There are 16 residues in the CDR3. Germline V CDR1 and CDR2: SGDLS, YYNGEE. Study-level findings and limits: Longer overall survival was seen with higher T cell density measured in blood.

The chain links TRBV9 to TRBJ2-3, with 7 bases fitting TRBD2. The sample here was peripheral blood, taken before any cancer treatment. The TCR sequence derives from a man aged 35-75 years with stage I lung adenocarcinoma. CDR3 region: CASSVSGTTGIDTQYF. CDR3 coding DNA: TGTGCCAGCAGCGTATCCGGGACTACTGGGATTGATACGCAGTATTTT.